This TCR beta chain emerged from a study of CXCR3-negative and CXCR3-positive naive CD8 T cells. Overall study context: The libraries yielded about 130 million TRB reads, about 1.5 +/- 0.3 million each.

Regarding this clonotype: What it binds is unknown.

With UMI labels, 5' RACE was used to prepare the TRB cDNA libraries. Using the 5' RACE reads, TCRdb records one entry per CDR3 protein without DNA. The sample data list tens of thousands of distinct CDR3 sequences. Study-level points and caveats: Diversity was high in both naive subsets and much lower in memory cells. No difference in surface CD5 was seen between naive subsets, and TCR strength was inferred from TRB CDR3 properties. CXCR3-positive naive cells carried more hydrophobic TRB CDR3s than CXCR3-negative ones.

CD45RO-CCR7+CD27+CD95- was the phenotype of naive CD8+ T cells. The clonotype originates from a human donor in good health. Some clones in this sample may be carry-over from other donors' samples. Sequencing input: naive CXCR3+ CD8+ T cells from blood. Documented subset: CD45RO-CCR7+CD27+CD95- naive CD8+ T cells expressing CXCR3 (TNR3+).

This CDR3 is CSASRTGGDYEQYF. This sequence joins TRBV20-1 and TRBJ2-7. This CDR3 comprises 14 residues. The germline V gene has CDR1 DFQATT and CDR2 SNEGSKA (reference sequence).